Shown below are 28 T cell receptor beta chains from a single sample sequenced in a study of T cells in Graves' hyperthyroidism and ophthalmopathy. Using RNA transcripts as the source, TCR beta CDR3 regions were amplified. First-round RT-PCR with HTBI primers amplified the TCR CDR3 region. Using its own MiXCR run on the multiplex PCR reads, TCRdb lists one record per CDR3 protein. The table records 500,000 to 750,000 distinct CDR3 sequences, about 45% of them present only once. Sequenced sample: peripheral blood or thyroid tissue (not recorded which). The receptors were gathered from a woman between 18 and 29 years old with Graves' hyperthyroidism.

This clonotype was seen many times. The chain has TRBV6-5 and TRBJ2-5; 9 bases fit TRBD1. Trimming took 5 bases from V and 4 from J; bases not matched to a gene: 5. The CDR3 is 14 amino acids. Germline lookup yields CDR1 MNHEY and CDR2 SVGAGI. The CDR3 sequence is CASSSTGGPETQYF. CDR3 DNA: TGTGCCAGCAGTAGCACAGGGGGCCCAGAGACCCAGTACTTC.

This clonotype was recorded only once. This chain links TRBV11-1 with TRBJ2-2; tentative D call: TRBD1 (6 bases). The CDR3 runs to 14 residues. Trimming removed 1 base from V and 9 bases from J, with 12 bases in between. Germline values: CDR1 SGHAT, CDR2 FQDESV (reference sequence). CDR3 nucleotide sequence: TGTGCCAGCAGCTTAGGCAGGGGATTAAGGGAGCTGTTTTTT. This gives the protein CASSLGRGLRELFF.

J is TRBJ2-1 and V is TRBV24-1; 9 nucleotides line up with TRBD2. The CDR3 is 16 residues long. Germline V gene lookup returns CDR1 KGHDR and CDR2 SFDVKD. The J segment lost 0 bases and the V segment lost 3 bases, leaving 2 bases of the junction unmatched. The CDR3 reads CATSDASGNSYNEQFF. In DNA form, the CDR3 reads TGTGCCACCAGTGATGCTAGCGGGAACTCCTACAATGAGCAGTTCTTC.

On this clonotype: This could be a read error, since a much larger clone is one nucleotide away. The chain joins TRBV6-6 to TRBJ1-1; D is unclear. In germline, CDR1 is MNHNY, CDR2 SVGAGI (reference sequence). This CDR3 has 17 residues. For the CDR3, the DNA is TGTGCCGGCAGCCCCACGGTCGGGCAGCCGATGAACACTGAAGCTTTCTTT. It is translated as CAGSPTVGQPMNTEAFF.

The chain carries TRBV15 and TRBJ2-6; 13 bases match TRBD2. J lost 3 bases, V lost 3 bases, and 2 bases had no gene match. This CDR3 spans 17 amino acids. Germline lookup yields CDR1 LNHNV and CDR2 YYDKDF (reference sequence). The CDR3 DNA follows: TGTGCCACCAGCAGTTGGACTAGCGGGAGTGGGGCCAACGTCCTGACTTTC. Translation gives CATSSWTSGSGANVLTF.

DNA of the CDR3: TGCAGCGCCGGTAGTGCTACCTCCCCGGCGGGGTATGGCTACACCTTC. Amino acid sequence: CSAGSATSPAGYGYTF. This chain links TRBV29-1 with TRBJ1-2, with D hard to call. In germline, CDR1 is SQVTM, CDR2 ANQGSEA. V was cut by 7 bases and J by 5 bases, with 26 bases left in between. CDR3 length: 16 amino acids.

This clonotype occurred many times. The V gene is TRBV12-3 or TRBV12-4, the J gene TRBJ1-1; 7 bases map to TRBD1. This CDR3 has 13 amino acids. The J segment lost 6 bases and the V segment lost 4 bases, leaving 5 bases of the junction unmatched. The CDR3 spells CASSSDRVSEAFF. The CDR3 bases are TGTGCCAGCAGTTCCGACAGGGTCTCTGAAGCTTTCTTT.

The table lists this clonotype with many counts. The chain combines TRBV5-1 with TRBJ2-7, with 11 bases matching TRBD2. Germline CDR1 SGHRS, CDR2 YFSETQ. Trimming at V came to 4 bases and at J to 3 bases, leaving 6 bases not matched to a gene. CDR3 length: 15 amino acids. CDR3 sequence (DNA): TGCGCCAGCAGCAAAACTAGCGGGAGAGACTACGAGCAGTACTTC. Amino acid sequence: CASSKTSGRDYEQYF.

This chain joins TRBV29-1 and TRBJ2-5; the D gene could be TRBD1 or TRBD2 (6 bases each). This CDR3 region has 16 residues. V was shortened by 3 bases and J by 5 bases, with 22 bases between the two germline ends. The germline V gene has CDR1 SQVTM and CDR2 ANQGSEA. Written as DNA, the CDR3 is TGCAGCGTTGACGTGAGGGGGGCGAGTTCCGGGGAGACCCAGTACTTC. This codes for CSVDVRGASSGETQYF.

The rearrangement joins TRBV12-3 or TRBV12-4 to TRBJ1-4; the D gene is possibly TRBD1 (6 bases). This CDR3 has 16 amino acids. Trimming removed 6 bases from V and 8 bases from J, with 22 bases in between. CDR3: CASRPAVGGLKEKLFF. CDR3 DNA sequence: TGTGCCAGCAGGCCAGCGGTAGGGGGGCTAAAGGAAAAACTGTTTTTT.

The V and J genes are TRBV7-9 and TRBJ2-3; 10 positions match TRBD2. Germline V gene lookup returns CDR1 SEHNR and CDR2 FQNEAQ (reference sequence). CDR3 size: 15 residues. The ends lost 5 bases at V and 2 bases at J; junction bases unmatched: 4. CDR3: CASSQLAGDTDTQYF. DNA of the CDR3: TGTGCCAGCAGCCAGCTAGCGGGAGACACAGATACGCAGTATTTT.

This clonotype was recorded at least ten times. The J gene is TRBJ1-5, the V gene TRBV20-1, with D hard to call. Germline CDR1 is DFQATT and CDR2 is SNEGSKA (reference sequence). This CDR3 contains 15 residues. V was trimmed by 0 bases and J by 2 bases, leaving 11 bases between them. In DNA form, the CDR3 reads TGCAGTGCTAGAGATCCGGACGGGGGCAATCAGCCCCAGCATTTT. It translates to CSARDPDGGNQPQHF.

This clonotype showed up many times. V is TRBV19 and J is TRBJ1-5; D is possibly TRBD1 (5 bases). This CDR3 contains 13 residues. CDR1 is LNHDA, CDR2 SQIVND, per germline (reference sequence). V was trimmed by 4 bases and J by 9 bases, leaving 13 bases between them. The CDR3 sequence: CASSRGSPRPQHF. In DNA form, the CDR3 reads TGTGCCAGTAGTAGGGGGTCCCCGAGGCCCCAGCATTTT.

This clonotype has a handful of counts. The chain recombines TRBV3-1 with TRBJ1-1; D possibly corresponds to TRBD1 (6 bases). V lost 3 bases and J 1 base, leaving 12 bases between the germline ends. The V gene's germline CDR1 is LGHDT and CDR2 YNNKEL (reference sequence). CDR3 length: 15 residues. The CDR3, as DNA: TGTGCCAGCAGCCACCAAGACAGGCCGAACACTGAAGCTTTCTTT. Encoded protein: CASSHQDRPNTEAFF.

The chain couples TRBV29-1 to TRBJ1-2, with D possibly matching TRBD1 (5 bases). CDR1 and CDR2 (germline): SQVTM, ANQGSEA. V shed 5 bases and J shed 3 bases, with 16 bases lying between them. This CDR3 has 14 residues. The chain's CDR3 is CSVSGLAGDYGYTF. For the CDR3, the DNA is TGCAGCGTTTCGGGACTAGCGGGGGACTATGGCTACACCTTC.

The chain employs TRBV7-8 and TRBJ1-1, with D uncertain. The CDR3 loop spans 14 amino acids. Deletions cut 8 bases from V and 5 bases from J, with 18 bases between. Germline values: CDR1 SGHVS, CDR2 FQNEAQ. CDR3 sequence reads: CASSPGRGMTEAFF. CDR3 bases: TGTGCCAGCTCACCCGGACGGGGTATGACTGAAGCTTTCTTT.

The CDR3 DNA reads as TGCAGTGCTAGAGATCTGACAGGGGTTAATTCACCCCTCCACTTT. Protein sequence: CSARDLTGVNSPLHF. The chain joins TRBV20-1 to TRBJ1-6; 8 bases are a match to TRBD1. Germline CDR1 is DFQATT and CDR2 is SNEGSKA (reference sequence). V was clipped by 0 bases and J by 6 bases; unmatched bases: 4. The length of the CDR3 is 15 residues.

This clonotype was seen repeatedly, ten times or more. The chain uses TRBV6-5 and TRBJ1-3; D remains ambiguous. CDR3 length equals 16 residues. CDR1 and CDR2 (germline): MNHEY, SVGAGI. Between the trimmed V and J ends, which lost 5 bases and 2 bases, there was a span of 16 bases. The CDR3 spells CASSERARGPGNTIYF. CDR3 nucleotides: TGTGCCAGCAGTGAAAGAGCTCGCGGCCCTGGAAACACCATATATTTT.

The rearrangement links TRBV20-1 to TRBJ1-6, with 8 bases lining up with TRBD1. V lost 3 bases and J lost 6; bases outside the gene matches: 13. CDR3 length: 17 amino acids. Germline CDR1 is DFQATT and CDR2 is SNEGSKA (reference sequence). The CDR3 DNA reads as TGCAGTGCTAGTGGGGTTGGGGACAGGAGGACTAATTCACCCCTCCACTTT. It is translated as CSASGVGDRRTNSPLHF.

The chain recombines TRBV19 with TRBJ1-1; D call uncertain. Trimming removed 3 bases from V and 1 base from J, with 6 bases in between. This CDR3 is built from 13 residues. From germline, CDR1 is LNHDA and CDR2 SQIVND (reference sequence). Here the CDR3 reads CASSIVSNTEAFF. The CDR3, as DNA: TGTGCCAGTAGTATTGTTTCGAACACTGAAGCTTTCTTT. The whole variable domain, remainder taken from reference TRBV19 and TRBJ1-1, is DGGITQSPKYLFRKEGQNVTLSCEQNLNHDAMYWYRQDPGQGLRLIYYSQIVNDFQKGDIAEGYSVSREKKESFPLTVTSAQKNPTAFYLCASSIVSNTEAFFGQGTRLTVV.

The gene calls are TRBV12-3 or TRBV12-4 and TRBJ1-1; no firm D call. V shed 1 base and J shed 8 bases, with 8 bases lying between them. The CDR3 spans 12 residues. The CDR3 DNA reads TGTGCCAGCAGTTTAGTGGCCAGGGAAGCTTTCTTT. Translated: CASSLVAREAFF.

The chain joins TRBV7-8 to TRBJ2-3; no clear D gene. V dropped 1 base and J dropped 1 base, with 9 bases sitting between them. CDR1 SGHVS and CDR2 FQNEAQ come from the germline V gene. This CDR3 comprises 15 residues. The CDR3 nucleotides read TGTGCCAGCAGCTTAGGAACGCTAGGCACAGATACGCAGTATTTT. It encodes CASSLGTLGTDTQYF.

This clonotype appeared many times. The genes are TRBV9 and TRBJ1-5, with D tentatively TRBD1 (5 bases). V was cut by 4 bases and J by 5 bases, with 13 bases left in between. Germline CDR1 and CDR2: SGDLS and YYNGEE. CDR3 length: 14 amino acids. CDR3 amino acids: CASSRTRGDQPQHF. The CDR3 DNA reads TGTGCCAGCAGCCGCACCCGGGGGGATCAGCCCCAGCATTTT. Combining the CDR3 with reference TRBV9 and TRBJ1-5 gives the whole variable domain DSGVTQTPKHLITATGQRVTLRCSPRSGDLSVYWYQQSLDQGLQFLIQYYNGEERAKGNILERFSAQQFPDLHSELNLSSLELGDSALYFCASSRTRGDQPQHFGDGTRLSIL.

This clonotype showed up just once. V usage is TRBV9 and J usage is TRBJ2-7; 13 bases are shared with TRBD2. This CDR3 is built from 17 residues. Trimming at V came to 4 bases and at J to 5 bases, leaving 12 bases not matched to a gene. Looked up from germline, CDR1 is SGDLS and CDR2 is YYNGEE. CDR3 sequence reads: CASSPGLAGELFNEQYF. The CDR3 coding sequence is TGTGCCAGCAGCCCCGGACTAGCGGGAGAGTTGTTCAACGAGCAGTACTTC.

The table lists this clonotype with a count of one. A much bigger clone sits one base away, suggesting this may be a read error. This CDR3 is missing its conserved last phenylalanine or tryptophan, likely due to a read error. The chain has TRBV6-1 and TRBJ1-1; the D gene is possibly TRBD1 (6 bases). The CDR3 has 14 residues. Germline assignment: CDR1 MNHNS and CDR2 SASEGT. V lost 3 bases and J 5 bases, leaving 13 bases between the germline ends. DNA for the CDR3: TGTGCCAGCAGTGATTCGGGGGGCTTGACTGAAGCTTTCCTT. As protein: CASSDSGGLTEAFL.

This clonotype came up many times. Here the CDR3 DNA reads TGTGCCAGCAGCCGACCGGACAGGGATCACGAGACCCAGTACTTC. This codes for CASSRPDRDHETQYF. The chain joins TRBV7-9 to TRBJ2-5, with 8 positions matching TRBD1. This CDR3 has 15 residues. The trim removed 5 bases at V and 5 bases at J, leaving 10 bases unmatched. Germline V lookup: CDR1 SEHNR, CDR2 FQNEAQ (reference sequence).

This clonotype was recorded many times. CDR3 sequence: CASSVGGGRLLGETQYF. Written as DNA, the CDR3 is TGTGCCAGCAGCGTAGGCGGCGGGAGATTATTAGGAGAGACCCAGTACTTC. The chain combines TRBV9 with TRBJ2-5, with TRBD2 matching 7 bases. The ends lost 0 bases at V and 4 bases at J; junction bases unmatched: 12. The CDR3 has 17 amino acids. Germline V gene data show CDR1 as SGDLS and CDR2 as YYNGEE.

This clonotype was picked up a small number of times. The CDR3 bases are TGCAGCGTTAGCGGGGATGAGCAGTTCTTC. Amino acids: CSVSGDEQFF. V gene TRBV29-1 combines with J gene TRBJ2-7, with 7 bases fitting TRBD2. The DNA end is more similar to TRBJ2-1, so the J call may be wrong. The CDR3 runs 10 residues. Germline V CDR1 and CDR2: SQVTM, ANQGSEA.